This TCR beta chain was sequenced in a study of EBV T-cell therapy then PD-1 blockade in nasopharyngeal carcinoma. Points on this clone: Its specificity is unknown.

J gave up 3 bases and V 3 bases, and 8 bases lay outside the gene matches. The CDR3 extends over 14 amino acids. The germline V gene has CDR1 DFQATT and CDR2 SNEGSKA (reference sequence). As to treatment: AdE1-LMPpoly-expanded autologous EBV-specific T-cell therapy followed by anti-PD-1 nivolumab. Clones were read by immunoSEQ multiplex PCR, and TCRdb kept only the in-frame ones, dropping some. This table has about 19,000 clones, more than 70% appearing once. The TCR originated in a man in his forties or fifties with nasopharyngeal carcinoma. J is TRBJ2-7 and V is TRBV20-1, with TRBD1 matching over 7 bases. The sample in question was CD8+ T cells from blood, obtained at roughly day 32 from a patient whose treatment included autologous EBV-specific T cells and nivolumab. The CDR3: CSASALDRVYEQYF. Written as DNA, the CDR3 is TGCAGTGCTAGTGCTCTAGACAGGGTCTACGAGCAGTACTTC.